A selection of T cell receptor beta chains follows, all from one sample in a study of shared clonotypes between healthy human individuals. Clones were sequenced by immunoSEQ multiplex PCR, and TCRdb holds only the in-frame ones, with some missing. The table has about 2.4 million clones, roughly 93% seen once. Input material: naive CD4+ T cells from PBMCs. Source of these receptors: a man aged 18 to 35 in good health. Some clones in this sample may be carry-over from other donors' samples. Each CDR3 is given with its conserved first and last residue. Fields, in order: J gene, V gene, CDR3 length, clone size, D gene, CDR3 protein, CDR3 DNA. D genes are given only for firm matches. Clone sizes are given selectively: once, few, many, or a class where the clone is expanded.

J: TRBJ2-3
V: TRBV5-1
length: 13
size: NA
D: NA
CDR3: CASSDGMTDTQYF
DNA: TGCGCCAGCAGCGACGGCATGACAGATACGCAGTATTTT

J: TRBJ2-1
V: TRBV5-4
length: 13
size: once
D: NA
CDR3: CASSRVRSGEQFF
DNA: TGTGCCAGCAGCCGGGTGCGGAGCGGTGAGCAGTTCTTC

J: TRBJ2-7
V: TRBV6-5
length: 16
size: NA
D: NA
CDR3: CASSYSFRGARGEQYF
DNA: TGTGCCAGCAGTTACTCATTTCGGGGGGCTCGGGGCGAGCAGTACTTC

J: TRBJ1-3
V: TRBV28
length: 15
size: NA
D: NA
CDR3: CASRNTGASGNTIYF
DNA: TGTGCCAGCAGAAATACAGGAGCCTCTGGAAACACCATATATTTT

J: TRBJ1-3
V: TRBV7-9
length: 18
size: NA
D: NA
CDR3: CASSLVGGHSLSGNTIYF
DNA: TGTGCCAGCAGCCTCGTGGGCGGGCATTCCCTCTCTGGAAACACCATATATTTT

J: TRBJ2-6
V: TRBV18
length: 18
size: NA
D: TRBD1
CDR3: CASSLDRVLLSGANVLTF
DNA: TGTGCCAGCTCACTTGACAGGGTTTTACTCTCTGGGGCCAACGTCCTGACTTTC

J: TRBJ2-2
V: TRBV7-2
length: 15
size: NA
D: NA
CDR3: CASSPSRENTGELFF
DNA: TGTGCCAGCAGCCCATCTCGGGAGAACACCGGGGAGCTGTTTTTT

J: TRBJ2-5
V: TRBV6-6
length: 15
size: NA
D: NA
CDR3: CASSQRTYRGETQYF
DNA: TGTGCCAGCAGTCAGCGGACCTACCGCGGCGAGACCCAGTACTTC

J: TRBJ2-7
V: TRBV11-2
length: 14
size: NA
D: NA
CDR3: CASSLQADSYEQYF
DNA: TGTGCCAGCAGCTTACAAGCGGACAGTTACGAGCAGTACTTC

J: TRBJ1-5
V: TRBV6-1
length: 14
size: few
D: TRBD1
CDR3: CASSTGGSYQPQHF
DNA: TGTGCCAGCAGTACAGGGGGCTCCTATCAGCCCCAGCATTTT

J: TRBJ1-1
V: TRBV28
length: 15
size: NA
D: NA
CDR3: CASSPLWGGKTEAFF
DNA: TGTGCCAGCAGTCCTCTTTGGGGGGGGAAAACTGAAGCTTTCTTT

J: TRBJ2-5
V: TRBV6-5
length: 15
size: NA
D: NA
CDR3: CASSYQSPLGETQYF
DNA: TGTGCCAGCAGTTATCAATCCCCGCTCGGAGAGACCCAGTACTTC

J: TRBJ2-1
V: TRBV9
length: 16
size: NA
D: NA
CDR3: CASSPSGVAGANEQFF
DNA: TGTGCCAGCAGCCCGTCGGGGGTGGCAGGAGCTAATGAGCAGTTCTTC

J: TRBJ2-5
V: TRBV7-8
length: 15
size: NA
D: TRBD1
CDR3: CASSQSGGLGETQYF
DNA: TGTGCCAGCAGCCAATCAGGGGGCCTAGGAGAGACCCAGTACTTC

J: TRBJ2-1
V: TRBV18
length: 16
size: NA
D: TRBD2
CDR3: CASSPPGERGVNEQFF
DNA: TGTGCCAGCTCACCACCGGGTGAGCGGGGGGTGAATGAGCAGTTCTTC

J: TRBJ2-6
V: TRBV7-9
length: 15
size: NA
D: NA
CDR3: CASSLLPFGANVLTF
DNA: TGTGCCAGCAGCCTCCTGCCGTTTGGGGCCAACGTCCTGACTTTC

J: TRBJ2-3
V: TRBV5-1
length: 15
size: NA
D: NA
CDR3: CASSLGQVMTDTQYF
DNA: TGCGCCAGCAGCTTGGGGCAGGTGATGACAGATACGCAGTATTTT

J: TRBJ2-7
V: TRBV18
length: 14
size: NA
D: NA
CDR3: CASSPPGSSYEQYF
DNA: TGTGCCAGCTCACCACCCGGGAGCTCCTACGAGCAGTACTTC

J: TRBJ1-2
V: TRBV30
length: 13
size: NA
D: NA
CDR3: CAWIPRANYGYTF
DNA: TGTGCCTGGATACCGAGAGCCAACTATGGCTACACCTTC

J: TRBJ2-5
V: TRBV5-1
length: 16
size: NA
D: TRBD2
CDR3: CASSVGLAGGRETQYF
DNA: TGCGCCAGCAGCGTTGGACTAGCGGGAGGTCGAGAGACCCAGTACTTC

J: TRBJ2-1
V: TRBV5-1
length: 16
size: NA
D: TRBD2
CDR3: CASSTGTSGSYNEQFF
DNA: TGCGCCAGCAGCACCGGGACTAGCGGCTCCTACAATGAGCAGTTCTTC

J: TRBJ1-1
V: TRBV28
length: 15
size: NA
D: NA
CDR3: CASSYPGKTNTEAFF
DNA: TGTGCCAGCAGTTACCCCGGGAAAACGAACACTGAAGCTTTCTTT

J: TRBJ2-7
V: TRBV2
length: 14
size: NA
D: TRBD1
CDR3: CASSETGVGYEQYF
DNA: TGTGCCAGCAGCGAGACAGGGGTGGGCTACGAGCAGTACTTC

J: TRBJ2-2
V: TRBV5-5
length: 13
size: once
D: NA
CDR3: CASSERGTGELFF
DNA: TGTGCCAGCAGTGAGCGAGGGACCGGGGAGCTGTTTTTT

J: TRBJ1-3
V: TRBV4-2
length: 15
size: NA
D: NA
CDR3: CASSQSMISGNTIYF
DNA: TGTGCCAGCAGCCAATCAATGATCTCTGGAAACACCATATATTTT

J: TRBJ1-4
V: TRBV6-6
length: 15
size: NA
D: NA
CDR3: CASSYSWGSNEKLFF
DNA: TGTGCCAGCAGTTACTCTTGGGGATCTAATGAAAAACTGTTTTTT

J: TRBJ2-7
V: TRBV7-8
length: 15
size: once
D: NA
CDR3: CASSLAGGDTYEQYF
DNA: TGTGCCAGCAGCTTAGCGGGAGGCGATACCTACGAGCAGTACTTC

J: TRBJ1-3
V: TRBV11-2
length: 14
size: NA
D: NA
CDR3: CASSLYGGGNTIYF
DNA: TGTGCCAGCAGCTTGTACGGCGGCGGAAACACCATATATTTT

J: TRBJ2-5
V: TRBV5-4
length: 18
size: NA
D: TRBD2
CDR3: CASSADIGGLAGQETQYF
DNA: TGTGCCAGCAGCGCGGACATCGGGGGACTAGCGGGACAAGAGACCCAGTACTTC

J: TRBJ2-1
V: TRBV27
length: 15
size: NA
D: TRBD1
CDR3: CASSLPRDSYNEQFF
DNA: TGTGCCAGCAGTTTGCCCCGGGACAGTTACAATGAGCAGTTCTTC

J: TRBJ1-3
V: TRBV2
length: 14
size: NA
D: NA
CDR3: CASSEIISGNTIYF
DNA: TGTGCCAGCAGTGAAATCATCTCTGGAAACACCATATATTTT

J: TRBJ2-3
V: TRBV5-4
length: 16
size: NA
D: TRBD1
CDR3: CASSSGTGGRTDTQYF
DNA: TGTGCCAGCAGCTCAGGGACAGGGGGACGCACAGATACGCAGTATTTT

J: TRBJ2-1
V: TRBV19
length: 17
size: NA
D: TRBD2
CDR3: CASRPSWGGRGYNEQFF
DNA: TGTGCCAGTCGGCCCTCTTGGGGCGGGAGGGGTTACAATGAGCAGTTCTTC

J: TRBJ2-7
V: TRBV30
length: 13
size: NA
D: NA
CDR3: CAWSRGSTYEQYF
DNA: TGTGCCTGGAGTCGAGGGTCAACCTACGAGCAGTACTTC

J: TRBJ2-1
V: TRBV10-3
length: 15
size: NA
D: TRBD2
CDR3: CAISDTTSGLVEQFF
DNA: TGTGCCATCAGTGACACGACTAGCGGATTAGTTGAGCAGTTCTTC

J: TRBJ1-1
V: TRBV5-1
length: 15
size: NA
D: NA
CDR3: CASSLRKVGDTEAFF
DNA: TGCGCCAGCAGCCTCCGTAAGGTTGGGGACACTGAAGCTTTCTTT

J: TRBJ1-4
V: TRBV5-4
length: 14
size: NA
D: NA
CDR3: CASSLKGLGEKLFF
DNA: TGTGCCAGCAGCTTGAAGGGGCTAGGGGAAAAACTGTTTTTT

J: TRBJ1-2
V: TRBV6-5
length: 13
size: NA
D: NA
CDR3: CASSYSFNYGYTF
DNA: TGTGCCAGCAGTTACAGTTTCAACTATGGCTACACCTTC

J: TRBJ2-1
V: TRBV28
length: 11
size: NA
D: NA
CDR3: CATMDYNEQFF
DNA: TGTGCCACCATGGATTACAATGAGCAGTTCTTC

J: TRBJ2-1
V: TRBV5-4
length: 15
size: NA
D: NA
CDR3: CASSSSGVPYNEQFF
DNA: TGTGCCAGCAGCTCCAGCGGAGTCCCATACAATGAGCAGTTCTTC

J: TRBJ2-5
V: TRBV5-1
length: 15
size: NA
D: NA
CDR3: CASSLETVGQETQYF
DNA: TGCGCCAGCAGCTTGGAAACGGTAGGGCAAGAGACCCAGTACTTC

J: TRBJ2-3
V: TRBV6-1
length: 14
size: NA
D: NA
CDR3: CASSERATADTQYF
DNA: TGTGCCAGCAGTGAACGGGCGACGGCAGATACGCAGTATTTT

J: TRBJ2-5
V: TRBV9
length: 15
size: NA
D: NA
CDR3: CASSAREHRVVTQYF
DNA: TGTGCCAGCAGCGCTCGAGAGCACAGGGTGGTGACCCAGTACTTC

J: TRBJ2-1
V: TRBV7-3
length: 15
size: NA
D: TRBD2
CDR3: CASSATGLDYNEQFF
DNA: TGTGCCAGCAGCGCAACGGGACTAGATTACAATGAGCAGTTCTTC

J: TRBJ2-7
V: TRBV4-1
length: 16
size: NA
D: NA
CDR3: CASSQEVGDSSYEQYF
DNA: TGCGCCAGCAGCCAAGAGGTAGGGGACTCCTCCTACGAGCAGTACTTC

J: TRBJ1-5
V: TRBV9
length: 14
size: NA
D: NA
CDR3: CASSVGAGNQPQHF
DNA: TGTGCCAGCAGCGTAGGGGCAGGGAATCAGCCCCAGCATTTT

J: TRBJ2-1
V: TRBV10-3
length: 14
size: NA
D: NA
CDR3: CAISESGWGWEQFF
DNA: TGTGCCATCAGTGAGTCCGGCTGGGGATGGGAGCAGTTCTTC

J: TRBJ1-2
V: TRBV19
length: 13
size: NA
D: NA
CDR3: CASSINRADGYTF
DNA: TGTGCCAGTAGTATTAACAGGGCGGATGGCTACACCTTC

J: TRBJ2-1
V: TRBV19
length: 16
size: once
D: NA
CDR3: CASSSPREHGGNEQFF
DNA: TGTGCCAGTAGTTCCCCTCGGGAGCATGGTGGCAATGAGCAGTTCTTC

J: TRBJ1-3
V: TRBV14
length: 16
size: NA
D: NA
CDR3: CASSQQDRSSGNTIYF
DNA: TGTGCCAGCAGCCAACAGGACAGATCCTCTGGAAACACCATATATTTT

J: TRBJ2-7
V: TRBV2
length: 11
size: few
D: NA
CDR3: CASSGSYEQYF
DNA: TGTGCCAGCAGTGGCTCCTACGAGCAGTACTTC

J: TRBJ2-7
V: TRBV19
length: 15
size: once
D: NA
CDR3: CASRPGTSNSYEQYF
DNA: TGTGCCAGCCGCCCTGGAACTAGCAACTCCTACGAGCAGTACTTC

J: TRBJ2-7
V: TRBV27
length: 14
size: NA
D: NA
CDR3: CASSLLQGAYEQYF
DNA: TGTGCCAGCAGTTTATTACAGGGTGCCTACGAGCAGTACTTC

J: TRBJ2-7
V: TRBV10-3
length: 12
size: NA
D: TRBD1
CDR3: CAISESRDRARF
DNA: TGTGCCATCAGTGAGTCCCGTGACAGGGCCCGGTTC

J: TRBJ2-5
V: TRBV5-1
length: 15
size: NA
D: NA
CDR3: CASSLVGLGGETQYF
DNA: TGCGCCAGCAGCTTGGTCGGGTTGGGAGGAGAGACCCAGTACTTC

J: TRBJ2-1
V: TRBV5-1
length: 16
size: NA
D: NA
CDR3: CASSPGPAGSYNEQFF
DNA: TGCGCCAGCAGCCCCGGTCCTGCGGGGTCCTACAATGAGCAGTTCTTC

J: TRBJ2-2
V: TRBV18
length: 16
size: NA
D: TRBD1
CDR3: CASSLTGQGVTGELFF
DNA: TGTGCCAGCTCACTAACAGGACAGGGTGTCACCGGGGAGCTGTTTTTT

J: TRBJ2-5
V: TRBV11-2
length: 17
size: once
D: TRBD1
CDR3: CASSSVVAGQGFETQYF
DNA: TGTGCCAGCAGCTCCGTCGTAGCCGGACAGGGATTCGAGACCCAGTACTTC

J: TRBJ2-7
V: TRBV29-1
length: 14
size: NA
D: TRBD2
CDR3: CSVGLLAGGYEQYF
DNA: TGCAGCGTTGGTTTACTAGCGGGAGGGTATGAGCAGTACTTC